One T cell receptor beta chain is described in this entry. Its specificity is not known. For the second PCR, which ran for about 6 to 11 cycles, a sample-barcoded 5' primer and a J-beta primer mix were used. One entry per CDR3 protein, called by TCRdb with MiXCR from the 5' RACE reads. The sample records roughly 1 million distinct CDR3 sequences, approximately 25% being singletons. The sample belongs to a study of blood T cells in healthy people across ages. The study's findings and limits: Compared with aged donors, long-lived donors showed fewer expanded clones, suggesting selection.

These data also formed part of another study, on T cells of mothers and their children. That investigation notes: Detection yielded no persistent microchimeric T cell clones.

The TCR sequence derives from a girl aged 2-9 years in good health. Material: blood.

CDR3 nucleotide sequence: TGCAGCGTTGGCTCCCGACTAGCGGGGGGTGGGCAGTACTTC. Amino acid sequence: CSVGSRLAGGGQYF. V gene TRBV29-1 combines with J gene TRBJ2-7; 13 positions agree with TRBD2. The CDR3 totals 14 residues. Germline V gene lookup returns CDR1 SQVTM and CDR2 ANQGSEA. V lost 4 bases and J lost 9; bases outside the gene matches: 9.